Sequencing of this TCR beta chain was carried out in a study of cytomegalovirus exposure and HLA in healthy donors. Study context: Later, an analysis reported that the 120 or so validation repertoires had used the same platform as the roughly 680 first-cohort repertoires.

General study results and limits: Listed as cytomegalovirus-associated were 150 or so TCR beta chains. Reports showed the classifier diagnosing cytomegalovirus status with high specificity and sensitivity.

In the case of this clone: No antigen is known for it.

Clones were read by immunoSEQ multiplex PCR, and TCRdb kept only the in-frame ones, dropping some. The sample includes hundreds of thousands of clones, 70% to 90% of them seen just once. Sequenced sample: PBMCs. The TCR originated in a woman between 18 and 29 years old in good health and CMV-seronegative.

The CDR3 protein is CASSFQGMSYEQYF. The CDR3, as DNA: TGTGCCAGCAGCTTTCAGGGGATGTCCTACGAGCAGTACTTC. The gene calls are TRBV7-9 and TRBJ2-7, with a weak D call TRBD1 (6 bases). The V and J ends lost 3 bases and 1 base respectively, with 10 bases between them. Germline CDR1 and CDR2: SEHNR and FQNEAQ (reference sequence). The CDR3 totals 14 residues. Variable domain in full (rest from reference TRBV7-9 and TRBJ2-7): DTGVSQNPRHKITKRGQNVTFRCDPISEHNRLYWYRQTLGQGPEFLTYFQNEAQLEKSRLLSDRFSAERPKGSFSTLEIQRTEQGDSAMYLCASSFQGMSYEQYFGPGTRLTVT.